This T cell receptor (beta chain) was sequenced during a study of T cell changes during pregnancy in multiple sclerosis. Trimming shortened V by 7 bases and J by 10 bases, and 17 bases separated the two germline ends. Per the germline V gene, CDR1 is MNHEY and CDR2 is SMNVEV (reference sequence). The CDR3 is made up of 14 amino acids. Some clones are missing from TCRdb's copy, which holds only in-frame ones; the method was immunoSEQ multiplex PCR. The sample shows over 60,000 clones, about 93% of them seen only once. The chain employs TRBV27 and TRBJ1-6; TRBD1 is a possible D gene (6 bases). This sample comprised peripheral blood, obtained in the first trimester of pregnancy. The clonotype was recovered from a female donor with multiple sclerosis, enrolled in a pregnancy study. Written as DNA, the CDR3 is TGTGCCAGCACCGACAGGTTAGGGAACTCACCCCTCCACTTT. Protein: CASTDRLGNSPLHF.